This entry concerns a single T cell receptor (beta chain). Only in-frame clones appear in the TCRdb table, and some are missing; sequencing was by immunoSEQ multiplex PCR. Of 65,000 to 90,000 clones listed, roughly nine tenths were seen once; the top ten hold roughly 2.5%. The data were obtained in a study of T cell clones after liver transplantation. At the level of the study: A pre-transplant mixed lymphocyte reaction with TCRbeta sequencing defined graft-donor-reactive clones followed in post-transplant blood. Graft-donor-reactive sequences were compared with third-party-reactive TCRbeta sequences from pre-transplant mixed lymphocyte reactions. HCV positivity affected three of eight recipients; the rest lacked autoimmune or viral indications.

The CDR3 covers 19 residues. The V and J ends lost 2 bases and 1 base respectively, with 21 bases between them. CDR1 and CDR2 (germline): SGHAT, FQNNGV. The material sequenced was CD4+ T cells from blood, taken before liver transplant. The V call is TRBV11-2, the J call TRBJ1-5; the D is unclear. The TCR comes from a human donor who received a liver transplant. The CDR3, as DNA: TGTGCCAGCAGCTTATCGGTGTTCGGGAGGGTTAGGAGCAATCAGCCCCAGCATTTT. Translation: CASSLSVFGRVRSNQPQHF.